These 29 T cell receptor beta chains were sequenced from one sample in a study of cytomegalovirus exposure and HLA in healthy donors. It was with 60 Vbeta and 13 Jbeta primers that the PCR ran. The protocol was immunoSEQ multiplex PCR, while the TCRdb copy is restricted to in-frame clones and leaves out a portion. There are some 57,000 clones in the sample; roughly 75% occur only once, and about 4.9% lies in the top ten. The sequencing input was PBMCs. The source is a woman in her twenties or thirties in good health and CMV-seronegative.

The V gene is TRBV27, the J gene TRBJ2-2, with TRBD2 identical over 8 bases. CDR3 length equals 14 residues. V was pared by 4 bases and J by 5 bases, with 3 bases of the junction left unmatched. Per germline, CDR1 MNHEY and CDR2 SMNVEV (reference sequence). CDR3: CASSYGGGTGELFF. The DNA for the CDR3 is TGTGCCAGCAGTTACGGCGGGGGGACCGGGGAGCTGTTTTTT.

J is TRBJ1-2 and V is TRBV7-8; 10 bases are a match to TRBD1. Germline assignment: CDR1 SGHVS and CDR2 FQNEAQ. The CDR3 loop spans 16 amino acids. The V segment lost 1 base and the J segment 5 bases; nucleotides outside the gene matches: 7. The CDR3 DNA follows: TGTGCCAGCAGCTTAGGGACAGGGGGGATTTTATATGGCTACACCTTC. This gives the protein CASSLGTGGILYGYTF.

This chain uses TRBV28 with TRBJ2-6; 10 bases agree with TRBD2. This CDR3 is built from 17 residues. Germline V gives CDR1 MDHEN, CDR2 SYDVKM. J gave up 2 bases and V 5 bases, and 6 bases lay outside the gene matches. DNA for the CDR3: TGTGCCAGCAGTGCCTCTACTAGCGGGACTGGGGCCAACGTCCTGACTTTC. It yields the protein CASSASTSGTGANVLTF.

V usage is TRBV29-1 and J usage is TRBJ1-2, with D perhaps TRBD1 (6 bases). The germline CDR1 and CDR2 sequences are SQVTM and ANQGSEA. The CDR3 contains 14 residues. The V end was cut by 4 bases, the J end by 1 base, with 13 bases between. The CDR3 DNA follows: TGCAGCGTTGTTGGGACAACCGTTAACTATGGCTACACCTTC. Its translation is CSVVGTTVNYGYTF. Variable domain in full (rest from reference TRBV29-1 and TRBJ1-2): SAVISQKPSRDICQRGTSLTIQCQVDSQVTMMFWYRQQPGQSLTLIATANQGSEATYESGFVIDKFPISRPNLTFSTLTVSNMSPEDSSIYLCSVVGTTVNYGYTFGSGTRLTVV.

The J gene is TRBJ2-3, the V gene TRBV7-3, with D possibly matching TRBD1 (6 bases). Germline CDR1 is SGHTA and CDR2 is FQGTGA. There are 13 residues in the CDR3. Trimming took off 5 bases at V and 7 bases at J, with 13 bases between the two ends. As DNA, the CDR3 is TGTGCCAGCAGCCCTACAGGGACCAATACGCAGTATTTT. Translating gives CASSPTGTNTQYF.

As DNA, the CDR3 is TGTGCCAGTAGTATAGCACAGGGACGTGAAAAACTGTTTTTT. Its translation: CASSIAQGREKLFF. The chain employs TRBV19 and TRBJ1-4, with D perhaps TRBD1 (6 bases). The V and J ends lost 1 base and 7 bases respectively, with 10 bases between them. Germline CDR1 LNHDA, CDR2 SQIVND (reference sequence). This CDR3 has 14 residues.

This clone was seen only a few times. This sequence joins TRBV4-1 and TRBJ2-5, with TRBD2 identical over 9 bases. The J call may be faulty, since TRBJ2-7 better matches the DNA end. The CDR3 consists of 16 residues. Germline assignment: CDR1 MGHRA and CDR2 YSYEKL. CDR3 DNA: TGCGCCAGCAGCAGACTAGCGGACCGAAGCTCCTACGAGCAGTACTTC. This sequence encodes CASSRLADRSSYEQYF.

J is TRBJ2-7 and V is TRBV21-1; TRBD2 was called by the table and not checked on the DNA. TRBV21-1 corresponds to a pseudogene. The CDR3 totals 15 residues. In DNA form, the CDR3 reads TGTGCCAGCAGCTCGGGACTAGCGGGAACCTACGAGCAGTACTTC. Its protein product is CASSSGLAGTYEQYF.

This clone occurred once. The chain couples TRBV11-2 to TRBJ1-6, with D possibly TRBD1 on 5 matching bases. The CDR3 contains 16 residues. Trimming removed 0 bases from V and 4 bases from J, with 10 bases in between. CDR1 SGHAT and CDR2 FQNNGV come from the germline V gene. CDR3: CASSLDGGTYNSPLHF. DNA for the CDR3: TGTGCCAGCAGCTTAGACGGGGGAACGTATAATTCACCCCTCCACTTT.

This clone was counted a few times. This rearrangement joins TRBV2 to TRBJ2-1; 8 bases fit TRBD2. This CDR3 comprises 14 residues. The germline V gene has CDR1 SNHLY and CDR2 FYNNEI. Trimming cost V 11 bases and J 6 bases; bases outside gene matches: 12. Here the CDR3 DNA reads TGTGCCGGAAAAGGGGTACTAGCGGCCAATGAGCAGTTCTTC. Protein sequence: CAGKGVLAANEQFF.

As to this clone: The sample has other DNA sequences that encode this CDR3 too. The V and J genes are TRBV29-1 and TRBJ2-7; D possibly corresponds to TRBD2 (6 bases). The CDR3 runs 15 residues. Trimming shortened V by 4 bases and J by 2 bases, and 18 bases separated the two germline ends. Germline V lookup: CDR1 SQVTM, CDR2 ANQGSEA. Here the CDR3 reads CSVVLEGKTAYEQYF. The CDR3 nucleotides are TGCAGCGTTGTTCTGGAGGGAAAAACGGCCTACGAGCAGTACTTC.

The sample holds a few counts of this clone. The rearrangement joins TRBV6-5 to TRBJ2-3; 8 positions match TRBD1. Germline CDR1 and CDR2: MNHEY and SVGAGI. Trimming took 0 bases from V and 4 from J; bases not matched to a gene: 6. CDR3 size: 16 residues. The CDR3 DNA reads as TGTGCCAGCAGTTACTCGGACAGGGTTTTCGCAGATACGCAGTATTTT. This sequence encodes CASSYSDRVFADTQYF.

The gene calls are TRBV7-6 and TRBJ1-5; D is unresolved. Trimming pared 2 bases from V and 4 bases from J, leaving 6 bases between. The germline V gene has CDR1 SGHVS and CDR2 FNYEAQ. The CDR3 covers 13 residues. DNA for the CDR3: TGTGCCAGCAGCTTATCGGGGAATCAGCCCCAGCATTTT. Its protein is CASSLSGNQPQHF.

The rearrangement uses TRBV25-1 and TRBJ2-1, with 7 bases fitting TRBD2. This CDR3 has 16 amino acids. Germline trimming cut 5 bases from V and 2 bases from J; bases unmatched to any gene: 9. Looked up from germline, CDR1 is MGHDK and CDR2 is SYGVNS. The CDR3 nucleotides read TGTGCCAGCAGTCAATCCCTAGCGGCAACCTACAATGAGCAGTTCTTC. Encoded protein: CASSQSLAATYNEQFF.

The rearrangement joins TRBV7-9 to TRBJ2-2; D is possibly TRBD2 (5 bases). This CDR3 is built from 14 residues. V lost 5 bases, J lost 4 bases, and 11 bases lay in between. In germline, CDR1 is SEHNR, CDR2 FQNEAQ (reference sequence). The CDR3 DNA sequence: TGTGCCAGCAGCCCACCTAGCCTCACCGGGGAGCTGTTTTTT. As protein: CASSPPSLTGELFF.

This clone was detected only once. The chain has TRBV6-1 and TRBJ1-6; D is unclear. V was cut by 2 bases and J by 8 bases, with 13 bases left in between. The germline gives CDR1 MNHNS, CDR2 SASEGT. This CDR3 has 15 amino acids. The CDR3 DNA is TGTGCCAGCAGTGAATACCGGGCGGAGGATTCACCCCTCCACTTT. Its translation is CASSEYRAEDSPLHF.

This clone turned up a few times. J is TRBJ2-1 and V is TRBV11-2, with 12 bases fitting TRBD2. V dropped 6 bases and J dropped 8; count of bases not matched to a gene: 8. The CDR3 has 15 amino acids. Germline V gene lookup returns CDR1 SGHAT and CDR2 FQNNGV. The CDR3 loop is CASRPLAGGRDEQFF. The CDR3 bases are TGTGCCAGCAGACCTCTAGCGGGAGGGCGGGATGAGCAGTTCTTC.

Concerning this clone: A read error may account for a junction end that differs from germline. The genes are TRBV7-7 and TRBJ2-1, with 11 bases matching TRBD2. This CDR3 comprises 15 residues. Germline CDR1 and CDR2: SSHAT and FNYEAQ (reference sequence). CDR3 amino acids: CASSLLAGADNEQFF. Written as DNA, the CDR3 is TGTGCTAGCAGCCTACTAGCGGGGGCAGACAATGAGCAGTTCTTC.

V usage is TRBV2 and J usage is TRBJ2-1; 9 nucleotides align to TRBD2. J lost 1 base, V lost 1 base, and 2 bases had no gene match. This CDR3 comprises 16 residues. The germline CDR1 and CDR2 sequences are SNHLY and FYNNEI. The CDR3 protein is CASSEGLAASYNEQFF. The CDR3 DNA reads TGTGCCAGCAGTGAAGGACTAGCGGCATCCTACAATGAGCAGTTCTTC. Full variable domain (outside the CDR3, taken from reference TRBV2 and TRBJ2-1): EPEVTQTPSHQVTQMGQEVILRCVPISNHLYFYWYRQILGQKVEFLVSFYNNEISEKSEIFDDQFSVERPDGSNFTLKIRSTKLEDSAMYFCASSEGLAASYNEQFFGPGTRLTVL.

The chain combines TRBV27 with TRBJ2-1; 9 positions agree with TRBD2. CDR1 is MNHEY and CDR2 is SMNVEV in the germline V gene (reference sequence). The CDR3 is made up of 15 amino acids. With V trimmed by 5 bases and J by 5 bases, 7 bases remained unmatched. In nucleotides, the CDR3 is TGTGCCAGCAGTAATCCTAGCGGGGTGAACAATGAGCAGTTCTTC. Protein: CASSNPSGVNNEQFF.

The chain recombines TRBV2 with TRBJ1-5; no clear D gene. Germline-derived CDR1 and CDR2 are SNHLY and FYNNEI. Between the trimmed V and J ends, which lost 3 bases and 8 bases, there was a span of 11 bases. The CDR3 covers 13 residues. In DNA form, the CDR3 reads TGTGCCAGCAGTGAGCTTCAGCGGGAGCCCCAGCATTTT. Its translation is CASSELQREPQHF.

V and J are TRBV28 and TRBJ2-7; 8 bases map to TRBD2. V was clipped by 3 bases and J by 7 bases; unmatched bases: 14. CDR3 size: 16 residues. Germline assignment: CDR1 MDHEN and CDR2 SYDVKM. CDR3: CASSFRRSGSVDEQYV. The CDR3 DNA follows: TGTGCCAGCAGTTTCCGAAGGAGCGGGAGTGTAGATGAGCAGTACGTC.

The chain employs TRBV5-6 and TRBJ1-5, with D possibly TRBD1 on 5 matching bases. Trimming took 0 bases from V and 8 from J, leaving 9 bases between them. Germline lookup yields CDR1 SGHDT and CDR2 YYEEEE. This CDR3 has 13 residues. CDR3 DNA: TGTGCCAGCAGCTTGGGACAGCTTAAGCCCCAGCATTTT. Protein: CASSLGQLKPQHF.

This sequence joins TRBV5-1 and TRBJ2-3; a weak D match, TRBD2 (6 bases). The CDR3 spans 14 residues. Germline values: CDR1 SGHRS, CDR2 YFSETQ. Trimming took 3 bases from V and 2 from J, leaving 10 bases between them. The CDR3 reads CASSWGEYTDTQYF. The DNA for the CDR3 is TGCGCCAGCAGCTGGGGGGAGTACACAGATACGCAGTATTTT.

The chain combines TRBV27 with TRBJ2-2; D might be TRBD1 (5 bases). Trimming removed 2 bases from V and 0 bases from J, with 13 bases in between. CDR1 is MNHEY and CDR2 is SMNVEV in the germline V gene (reference sequence). This CDR3 is 17 amino acids long. The CDR3 sequence: CASSLQGLPANTGELFF. In DNA form, the CDR3 reads TGTGCCAGCAGTTTACAGGGTTTACCCGCGAACACCGGGGAGCTGTTTTTT.

The chain employs TRBV7-2 and TRBJ1-2; 8 nucleotides line up with TRBD1. Unmatched junction bases numbered 8, after V lost 5 bases and J lost 6 bases. The length of the CDR3 is 14 residues. CDR1 SGHTA and CDR2 FQGNSA come from the germline V gene. CDR3 nucleotide sequence: TGTGCCAGCAGCAAGAGGACAGGGATAGATGGCTACACCTTC. Amino acid sequence: CASSKRTGIDGYTF.

The rearrangement links TRBV5-1 to TRBJ2-1, with 9 bases lining up with TRBD1. The CDR3 is made up of 15 amino acids. The ends lost 2 bases at V and 4 bases at J; junction bases unmatched: 4. The germline V gene encodes CDR1 SGHRS and CDR2 YFSETQ. DNA of the CDR3: TGCGCCAGCAGCTTCGGACAGGGGACTTACAATGAGCAGTTCTTC. Its translation is CASSFGQGTYNEQFF.

This chain connects TRBV2 to TRBJ2-1; D is unclear. The CDR3 spans 10 residues. Germline assignment: CDR1 SNHLY and CDR2 FYNNEI. V lost 4 bases and J 9 bases, leaving 4 bases between the germline ends. This CDR3 reads CASSVSEQFF. CDR3 coding DNA: TGTGCCAGCAGTGTTAGTGAGCAGTTCTTC.

The chain has TRBV28 and TRBJ2-5; D is perhaps TRBD1 (5 bases). The ends were cut back, 9 bases at V and 4 bases at J, with 15 bases in the middle. This CDR3 is 13 amino acids long. CDR1 and CDR2 from the germline V gene are MDHEN and SYDVKM. CDR3 nucleotide sequence: TGTGCCAGTCTTCCTGGGGCCTCAGAGACCCAGTACTTC. Residues: CASLPGASETQYF.